The 27 T cell receptor beta chains below come from one sample, sequenced in a study of T cells after yellow fever vaccination. TCRdb analysed the 5' RACE reads with MiXCR anew, one entry per CDR3 protein. This sample yields about 170,000 distinct CDR3 sequences, of which 8% to 13% are seen a single time; around 34% belongs to the top ten. Sequenced here: CD8+ T cells sorted from PBMCs, sampled 15 days after the yellow fever booster vaccination. The receptors were gathered from a man aged 18 to 30 who received the YFV17D yellow fever vaccine.

The chain couples TRBV30 to TRBJ2-5; tentative D call: TRBD1 (6 bases). The CDR3 contains 12 residues. The V and J ends lost 7 bases and 1 base respectively, with 10 bases between them. From germline, CDR1 is GTSNPN and CDR2 SVGIG (reference sequence). The CDR3 DNA reads TGTGCCTCCTCGACAGGCCAAGAGACCCAGTACTTC. Translation gives CASSTGQETQYF.

In this sample, this clonotype turned up a few times. The chain recombines TRBV4-3 with TRBJ1-1; the D is unclear. The length of the CDR3 is 13 residues. The V end was cut by 0 bases, the J end by 5 bases, with 7 bases between. In germline, CDR1 is LGHNA, CDR2 YSLEER. CDR3 protein: CASSQEGQTEAFF. CDR3 coding DNA: TGCGCCAGCAGCCAAGAGGGTCAGACTGAAGCTTTCTTT.

The chain combines TRBV4-1 with TRBJ2-7; D perhaps matches TRBD1 (6 bases). CDR1 is MGHRA and CDR2 is YSYEKL in the germline V gene. The V end lost 5 bases, the J end lost 2 bases, and 16 bases lay between the germline ends. The CDR3 is 15 residues long. The CDR3 loop reads CASSTRQATPYEQYF. The CDR3 region has the DNA TGCGCCAGCAGCACCCGACAGGCTACCCCCTACGAGCAGTACTTC.

This clonotype was recorded many times. The V call is TRBV10-3, the J call TRBJ2-2; TRBD2 matches at 10 bases. The J segment lost 4 bases and the V segment lost 4 bases, leaving 0 bases of the junction unmatched. The V gene's germline CDR1 is ENHRY and CDR2 SYGVKD. The CDR3 loop spans 14 amino acids. CDR3 loop: CAISGTSGTGELFF. Written as DNA, the CDR3 is TGTGCCATCAGTGGGACTAGCGGCACCGGGGAGCTGTTTTTT.

The chain couples TRBV10-2 to TRBJ2-3; maybe TRBD2 (6 bases). CDR3 length equals 12 residues. Trimming took off 8 bases at V and 4 bases at J, with 10 bases between the two ends. Germline V gene data show CDR1 as WSHSY and CDR2 as SAAADI. For the CDR3, the DNA is TGCGCCAGCGGGGGAGGCCCAGATACGCAGTATTTT. Its translation is CASGGGPDTQYF.

Here the CDR3 reads CASNSGSGYTF. In DNA form, the CDR3 reads TGCGCCAGCAACTCAGGGTCGGGCTACACCTTC. V is TRBV5-1 and J is TRBJ1-2, with D possibly being TRBD1 (5 bases). Trimming took off 6 bases at V and 8 bases at J, with 11 bases between the two ends. Germline CDR1 reads SGHRS; CDR2 reads YFSETQ. The CDR3 has 11 amino acids.

The chain combines TRBV19 with TRBJ1-5; possibly TRBD1 for D (5 bases). This CDR3 contains 13 residues. Germline loops: CDR1 LNHDA, CDR2 SQIVND (reference sequence). Trimming took 5 bases from V and 6 from J, leaving 11 bases between them. CDR3 amino acids: CASSQAGTQPQHF. Here the CDR3 DNA reads TGTGCCAGTAGTCAGGCGGGGACTCAGCCCCAGCATTTT.

This sequence joins TRBV7-9 and TRBJ2-5; D not certain. V was cut by 7 bases and J by 3 bases, with 12 bases left in between. This CDR3 is built from 13 residues. CDR1 and CDR2 (germline): SEHNR, FQNEAQ (reference sequence). The CDR3 region is CASTSPSEETQYF. DNA for the CDR3: TGTGCCAGCACTAGTCCGTCGGAAGAGACCCAGTACTTC.

This chain joins TRBV5-1 and TRBJ2-5, with a weak D call TRBD2 (6 bases). The V and J ends lost 1 base and 5 bases respectively, with 15 bases between them. CDR1 is SGHRS and CDR2 is YFSETQ in the germline V gene. The CDR3 has 15 amino acids. CDR3 sequence (DNA): TGCGCCAGCAGCTTGTCCCCGGGAGCAGCCGAGACCCAGTACTTC. The encoded protein is CASSLSPGAAETQYF.

This clonotype has a handful of counts. The genes are TRBV5-6 and TRBJ2-1; 8 bases are a match to TRBD2. The CDR3 sequence is 15 residues long. With 6 bases clipped from V and 8 bases from J, the junction kept 13 bases outside the gene matches. From germline, CDR1 is SGHDT and CDR2 YYEEEE. The CDR3 bases are TGTGCCAGCACCGAGCCGGGACTAGATCCCGATGAGCAGTTCTTC. Amino acid sequence: CASTEPGLDPDEQFF.

The CDR3, as DNA: TGTGCCAGCAGCTCAGGGGGTCGGAACACTGAAGCTTTCTTT. This encodes CASSSGGRNTEAFF. V is TRBV7-6 and J is TRBJ1-1; 7 bases fit TRBD1. The CDR3 runs 14 residues. The junction had 3 bases not matched to a gene; V was cut back by 4 bases and J by 1 base. Germline CDR1 SGHVS, CDR2 FNYEAQ.

This clonotype appeared many times. DNA for the CDR3: TGCAGCGCGGGGCGGGGGGGCCCAACAGATACGCAGTATTTT. Encoded protein: CSAGRGGPTDTQYF. The chain links TRBV29-1 to TRBJ2-3; 9 bases map to TRBD2. The V gene's germline CDR1 is SQVTM and CDR2 ANQGSEA. V trimming: 7 bases; J trimming: 3 bases; junction bases outside the gene matches: 8. This CDR3 contains 14 residues.

This clonotype turned up a few times. The chain employs TRBV12-3 or TRBV12-4 and TRBJ2-2, with 8 bases aligning to TRBD1. This CDR3 has 14 amino acids. Trimming took 6 bases from V and 6 from J; bases not matched to a gene: 6. CDR3 coding DNA: TGTGCCAGCAGAAGGACAGGGTTTGCCGGGGAGCTGTTTTTT. Its translation: CASRRTGFAGELFF.

The chain uses TRBV29-1 and TRBJ2-7; D may be TRBD1 (6 bases). With 4 bases removed from V and 2 bases from J, the gap between germline ends came to 12 bases. Looked up from germline, CDR1 is SQVTM and CDR2 is ANQGSEA. This CDR3 comprises 13 residues. CDR3 region: CSVVGQRAYEQYF. The CDR3 DNA sequence: TGCAGCGTTGTGGGACAACGGGCCTACGAGCAGTACTTC.

This clonotype turned up a few times. The rearrangement uses TRBV21-1 and TRBJ2-5; TRBD2, the table's D call, was not compared with the DNA. TRBV21-1 is termed a pseudogene. This CDR3 has 17 amino acids. This chain's CDR3 is CASSSPRGTRSLETQYF. CDR3 sequence (DNA): TGTGCCAGCAGCTCCCCAAGAGGAACTAGGTCGTTGGAGACCCAGTACTTC.

This clonotype was recorded a few times. The rearrangement joins TRBV11-2 to TRBJ2-1; the D is unclear. This CDR3 region has 15 residues. Germline CDR1 SGHAT, CDR2 FQNNGV. The ends were cut back, 5 bases at V and 0 bases at J, with 11 bases in the middle. As DNA, the CDR3 is TGTGCCAGCAGCGAAGGGCTCCCCTCCTACAATGAGCAGTTCTTC. It codes for CASSEGLPSYNEQFF.

The gene calls are TRBV5-4 and TRBJ2-7, with a weak D call TRBD1 (6 bases). This CDR3 contains 14 residues. Trimming took 3 bases from V and 5 from J, leaving 15 bases between them. CDR1 SGHNT and CDR2 YYREEE come from the germline V gene (reference sequence). The CDR3 region has the DNA TGTGCCAGCAGCTCGAGAAACAGGGCCCACGAGCAGTACTTC. Its protein product is CASSSRNRAHEQYF.

Ten or more counts support this clonotype. V and J are TRBV7-6 and TRBJ1-5, with 8 bases fitting TRBD1. Looked up from germline, CDR1 is SGHVS and CDR2 is FNYEAQ. The CDR3 covers 15 residues. The ends lost 4 bases at V and 0 bases at J; junction bases unmatched: 2. The CDR3 is CASSYDRGSNQPQHF. The CDR3 nucleotides are TGTGCCAGCAGCTATGACAGGGGTAGCAATCAGCCCCAGCATTTT.

This clonotype has ten or more counts. The gene calls are TRBV15 and TRBJ2-2; D is unresolved. The CDR3 contains 17 residues. Germline CDR1 and CDR2: LNHNV and YYDKDF (reference sequence). Between the trimmed V and J ends, which lost 5 bases and 0 bases, there was a span of 16 bases. In nucleotides, the CDR3 is TGTGCCACCAGCTTACGCCGCTGGCAACCGAACACCGGGGAGCTGTTTTTT. This codes for CATSLRRWQPNTGELFF.

The V gene is TRBV28, the J gene TRBJ2-3, with D possibly TRBD1 on 8 matching bases. Germline CDR1 reads MDHEN; CDR2 reads SYDVKM. V dropped 6 bases and J dropped 1 base, with 17 bases sitting between them. This CDR3 contains 16 residues. As DNA, the CDR3 is TGTGCCAGCAGCTTACAGGGGGGGGTTGGCACAGATACGCAGTATTTT. Protein product: CASSLQGGVGTDTQYF.

This clonotype was detected a few times. V is TRBV20-1 and J is TRBJ1-4, with a possible D match to TRBD1 (5 bases). The germline gives CDR1 DFQATT, CDR2 SNEGSKA (reference sequence). The CDR3 loop spans 14 amino acids. The V gene lost 1 base and the J gene lost 6 bases, with 12 bases spanning the gap. CDR3 protein: CSARGAGTYEKLFF. CDR3 nucleotides: TGCAGTGCTAGAGGAGCCGGGACTTATGAAAAACTGTTTTTT.

This clonotype was observed at least ten times. The chain has TRBV2 and TRBJ1-5, with TRBD1 matching over 7 bases. This CDR3 has 21 amino acids. Trimming at V came to 2 bases and at J to 0 bases, leaving 19 bases not matched to a gene. Germline V gene lookup returns CDR1 SNHLY and CDR2 FYNNEI. CDR3 nucleotide sequence: TGTGCCAGCAGTGAATGGTATGGGGAGACAGGGAGCACTTATAGCAATCAGCCCCAGCATTTT. Its translation is CASSEWYGETGSTYSNQPQHF.

This chain joins TRBV11-2 and TRBJ2-1; the match to TRBD2 covers 8 bases. V lost 1 base to trimming and J lost 7 bases; unmatched junction nucleotides: 18. CDR3 length equals 19 residues. Germline-derived CDR1 and CDR2 are SGHAT and FQNNGV. CDR3 in DNA: TGTGCCAGCAGCTTAGCCCCCTGGCGGGAGCGGGGGCCGGGGAATGAGCAGTTCTTC. This gives the protein CASSLAPWRERGPGNEQFF.

This clonotype has just a few counts. The chain has TRBV6-5 and TRBJ1-1; D gene unclear. Between the trimmed V and J ends, which lost 2 bases and 5 bases, there was a span of 9 bases. The CDR3 loop spans 13 amino acids. Germline V gives CDR1 MNHEY, CDR2 SVGAGI. The CDR3 coding sequence is TGTGCCAGCAGTTACCCCTCGGGGACTGAAGCTTTCTTT. It encodes CASSYPSGTEAFF.

This clonotype was observed a handful of times. The chain links TRBV15 to TRBJ1-1, with D hard to call. Trimming took 8 bases from V and 9 from J, leaving 13 bases between them. This CDR3 has 11 residues. Germline lookup yields CDR1 LNHNV and CDR2 YYDKDF (reference sequence). CDR3 amino acids: CATRSRLKAFF. CDR3 DNA sequence: TGTGCCACCCGATCGCGGCTGAAAGCTTTCTTT.

J is TRBJ2-5 and V is TRBV12-3 or TRBV12-4; D may match TRBD1 or TRBD2 (6 bases each). The V gene lost 4 bases and the J gene lost 4 bases, with 10 bases spanning the gap. The CDR3 extends over 13 amino acids. The CDR3 loop is CASSWRGTETQYF. As DNA, the CDR3 is TGTGCCAGCAGTTGGAGGGGGACAGAGACCCAGTACTTC.

A few counts support this clonotype. The V gene is TRBV24-1, the J gene TRBJ2-1, with D perhaps assigned TRBD1 or TRBD2 (7 bases each). Trimming took off 7 bases at V and 3 bases at J, with 18 bases between the two ends. The length of the CDR3 is 16 residues. CDR1 and CDR2 from the germline V gene are KGHDR and SFDVKD. CDR3 DNA sequence: TGTGCCACCAGCCGCCATCAGGGGGGGATCTACAATGAGCAGTTCTTC. It codes for CATSRHQGGIYNEQFF.